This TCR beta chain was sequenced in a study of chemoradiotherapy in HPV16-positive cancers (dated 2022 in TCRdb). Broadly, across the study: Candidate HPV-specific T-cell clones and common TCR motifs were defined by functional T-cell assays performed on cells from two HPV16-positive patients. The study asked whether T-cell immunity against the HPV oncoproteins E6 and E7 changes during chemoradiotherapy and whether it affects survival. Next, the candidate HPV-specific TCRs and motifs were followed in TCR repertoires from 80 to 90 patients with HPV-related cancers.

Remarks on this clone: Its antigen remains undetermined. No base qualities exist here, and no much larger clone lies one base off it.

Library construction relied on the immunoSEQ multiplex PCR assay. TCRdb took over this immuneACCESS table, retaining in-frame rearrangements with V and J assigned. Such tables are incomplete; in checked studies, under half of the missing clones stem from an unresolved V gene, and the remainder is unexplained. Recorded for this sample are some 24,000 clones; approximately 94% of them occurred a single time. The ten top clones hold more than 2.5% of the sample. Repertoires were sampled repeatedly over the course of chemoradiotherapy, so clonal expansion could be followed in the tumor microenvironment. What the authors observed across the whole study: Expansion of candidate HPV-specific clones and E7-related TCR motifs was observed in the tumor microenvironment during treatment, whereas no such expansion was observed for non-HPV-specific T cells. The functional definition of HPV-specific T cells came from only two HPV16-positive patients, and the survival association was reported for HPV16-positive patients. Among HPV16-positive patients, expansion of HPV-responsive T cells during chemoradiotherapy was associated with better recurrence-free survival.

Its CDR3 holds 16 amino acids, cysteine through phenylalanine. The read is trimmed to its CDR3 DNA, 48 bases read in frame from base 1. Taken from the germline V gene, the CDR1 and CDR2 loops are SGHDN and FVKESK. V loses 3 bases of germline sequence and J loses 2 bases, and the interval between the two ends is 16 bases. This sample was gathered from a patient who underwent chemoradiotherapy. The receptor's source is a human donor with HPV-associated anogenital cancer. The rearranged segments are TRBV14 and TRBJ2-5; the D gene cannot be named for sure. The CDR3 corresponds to CASSHVSSPFQETQYF. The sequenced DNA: TGTGCCAGCAGCCACGTTTCATCTCCCTTTCAAGAGACCCAGTACTTC.